Below, one TCR beta chain is given with its context. Its matching antigen is unknown. The use of genomic DNA as template underpinned the TCR beta VDJ and CDR3 profiling. MiXCR, run by TCRdb on the reads, gives a single entry per CDR3 protein. The sample has 200,000 to 250,000 distinct CDR3 sequences, approximately 60% seen once. This entry is derived from a study of CD8+CD57+ T cells in acquired aplastic anemia. The germline V gene has CDR1 ENHRY and CDR2 SYGVKD. Between the trimmed V and J ends, which lost 10 bases and 6 bases, there was a span of 11 bases. This CDR3 contains 11 residues. Findings of the study overall: Patients shared twenty-nine CD8+ CDR3 sequences with controls.

The sequencing input was sorted CD4+, CD8+, or CD8+CD57+ T cells (not recorded which) from PBMCs. J is TRBJ2-3 and V is TRBV10-3, with TRBD1 as a possible D gene (5 bases). The receptor was derived from a human donor in good health. The CDR3 sequence is CATYGADTQYF. The CDR3 nucleotides read TGTGCCACCTATGGGGCGGATACGCAGTATTTT.